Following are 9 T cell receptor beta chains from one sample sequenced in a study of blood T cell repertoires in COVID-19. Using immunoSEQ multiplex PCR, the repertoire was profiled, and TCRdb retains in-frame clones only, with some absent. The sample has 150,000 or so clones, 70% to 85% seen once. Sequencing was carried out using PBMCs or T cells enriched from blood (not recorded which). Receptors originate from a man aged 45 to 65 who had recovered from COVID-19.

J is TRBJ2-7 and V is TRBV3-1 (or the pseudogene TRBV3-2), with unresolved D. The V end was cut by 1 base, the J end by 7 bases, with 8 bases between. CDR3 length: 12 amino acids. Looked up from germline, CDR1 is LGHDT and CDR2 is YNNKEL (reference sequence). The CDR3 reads CASSQASAEQYF. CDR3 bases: TGTGCCAGCAGCCAAGCGTCAGCGGAGCAGTACTTC.

The CDR3 DNA sequence: TGTGCCAGCAGCATAGACAGGGGATCGGGGGCGATGGTAACTGAAGCTTTCTTT. Translated: CASSIDRGSGAMVTEAFF. The chain uses TRBV21-1 and TRBJ1-1; the table names TRBD1, a call not compared with the DNA. TRBV21-1 is tagged as a pseudogene. The CDR3 is 18 residues long.

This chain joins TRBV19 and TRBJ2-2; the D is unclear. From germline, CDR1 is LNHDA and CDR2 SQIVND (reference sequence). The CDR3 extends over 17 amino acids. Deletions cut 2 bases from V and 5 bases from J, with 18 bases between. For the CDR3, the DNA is TGTGCCAGTAGTATAAGACTTGCCCCCTTATTGACCGGGGAGCTGTTTTTT. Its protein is CASSIRLAPLLTGELFF.

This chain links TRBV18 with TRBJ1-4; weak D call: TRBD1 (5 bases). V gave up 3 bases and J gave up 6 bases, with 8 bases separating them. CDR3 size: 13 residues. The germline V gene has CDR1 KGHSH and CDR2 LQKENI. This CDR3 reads CASSPSRDEKLFF. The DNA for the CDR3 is TGTGCCAGCTCACCCTCCAGGGATGAAAAACTGTTTTTT.

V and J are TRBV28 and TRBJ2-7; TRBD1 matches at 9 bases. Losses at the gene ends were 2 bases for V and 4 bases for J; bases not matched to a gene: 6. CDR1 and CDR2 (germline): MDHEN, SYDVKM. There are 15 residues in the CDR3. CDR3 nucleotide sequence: TGTGCCAGCAGTTTAAGGACAGGGGTATCTTACGAGCAGTACTTC. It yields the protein CASSLRTGVSYEQYF.

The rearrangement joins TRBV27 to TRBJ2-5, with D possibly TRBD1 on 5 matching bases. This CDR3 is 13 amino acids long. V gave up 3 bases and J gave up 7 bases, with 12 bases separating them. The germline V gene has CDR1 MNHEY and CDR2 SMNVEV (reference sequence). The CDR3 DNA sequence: TGTGCCAGCAGTTTTGGCGACAGAGCGACCCAGTACTTC. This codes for CASSFGDRATQYF.

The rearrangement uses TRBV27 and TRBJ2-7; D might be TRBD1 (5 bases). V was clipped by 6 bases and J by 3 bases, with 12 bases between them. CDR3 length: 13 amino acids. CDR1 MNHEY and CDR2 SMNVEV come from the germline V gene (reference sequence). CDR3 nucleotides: TGTGCCAGCAGCCCACCAGGGTTCTACGAGCAGTACTTC. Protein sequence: CASSPPGFYEQYF.

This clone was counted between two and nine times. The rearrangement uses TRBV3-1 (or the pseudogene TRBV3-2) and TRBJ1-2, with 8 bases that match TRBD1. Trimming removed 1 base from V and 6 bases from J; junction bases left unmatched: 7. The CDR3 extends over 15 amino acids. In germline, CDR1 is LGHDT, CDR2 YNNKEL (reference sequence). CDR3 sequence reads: CASSQVGGRGHGYTF. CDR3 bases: TGTGCCAGCAGCCAAGTAGGAGGCAGGGGGCATGGCTACACCTTC.

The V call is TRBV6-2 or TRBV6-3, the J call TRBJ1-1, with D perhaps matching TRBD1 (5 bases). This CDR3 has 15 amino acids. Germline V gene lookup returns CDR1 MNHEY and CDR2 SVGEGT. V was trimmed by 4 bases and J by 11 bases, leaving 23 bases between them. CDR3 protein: CASSLGPAGRPHAFF. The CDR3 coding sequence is TGTGCCAGCAGTTTGGGGCCAGCAGGCCGACCCCACGCTTTCTTT.